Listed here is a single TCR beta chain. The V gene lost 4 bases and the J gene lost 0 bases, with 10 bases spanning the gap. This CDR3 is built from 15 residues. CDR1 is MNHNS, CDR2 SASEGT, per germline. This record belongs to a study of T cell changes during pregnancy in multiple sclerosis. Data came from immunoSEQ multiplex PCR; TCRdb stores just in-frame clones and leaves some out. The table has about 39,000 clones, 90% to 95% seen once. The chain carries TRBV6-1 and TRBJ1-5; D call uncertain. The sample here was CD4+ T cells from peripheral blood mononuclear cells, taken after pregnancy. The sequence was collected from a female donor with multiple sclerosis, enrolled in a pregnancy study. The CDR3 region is CASSAERVSNQPQHF. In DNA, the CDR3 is TGTGCCAGCAGTGCGGAACGGGTTAGCAATCAGCCCCAGCATTTT.